This T cell receptor beta chain came from a study of blood T cell repertoires in COVID-19. Some clones are missing from TCRdb's copy, which holds only in-frame ones; the method was immunoSEQ multiplex PCR. The sample has around 170,000 clones; approximately 80% are singletons. This CDR3 has 14 amino acids. V was pared by 5 bases and J by 0 bases, with 11 bases between. Germline V gene lookup returns CDR1 GTSNPN and CDR2 SVGIG (reference sequence). The TCR originated in a woman aged 60-75 years with acute or convalescent COVID-19. The sequenced sample was peripheral blood. The rearrangement links TRBV30 to TRBJ1-3; the D gene is possibly TRBD1 (5 bases). CDR3 in DNA: TGTGCCTGGGGGGCTTCGCCCTCTGGAAACACCATATATTTT. Encoded protein: CAWGASPSGNTIYF.